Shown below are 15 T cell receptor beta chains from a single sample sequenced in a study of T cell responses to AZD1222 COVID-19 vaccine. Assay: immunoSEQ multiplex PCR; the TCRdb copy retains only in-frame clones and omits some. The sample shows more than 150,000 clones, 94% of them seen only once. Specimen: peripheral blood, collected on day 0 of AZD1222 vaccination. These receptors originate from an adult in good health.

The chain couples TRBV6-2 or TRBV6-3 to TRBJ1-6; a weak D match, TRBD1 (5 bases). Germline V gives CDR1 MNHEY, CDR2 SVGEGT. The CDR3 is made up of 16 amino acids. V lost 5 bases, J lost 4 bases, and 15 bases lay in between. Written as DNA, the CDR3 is TGTGCCAGCAGTGCAAATGGACAAGTATATAATTCACCCCTCCACTTT. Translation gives CASSANGQVYNSPLHF.

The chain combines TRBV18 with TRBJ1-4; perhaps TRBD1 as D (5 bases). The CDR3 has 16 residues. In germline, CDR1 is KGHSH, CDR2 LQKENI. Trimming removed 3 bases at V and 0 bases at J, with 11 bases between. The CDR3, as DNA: TGTGCCAGCTCACCCGACAGCTTATCAACTAATGAAAAACTGTTTTTT. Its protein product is CASSPDSLSTNEKLFF.

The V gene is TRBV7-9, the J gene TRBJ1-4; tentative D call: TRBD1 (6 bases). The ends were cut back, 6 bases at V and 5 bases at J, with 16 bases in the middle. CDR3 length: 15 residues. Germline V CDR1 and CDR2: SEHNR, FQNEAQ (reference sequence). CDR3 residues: CASSSTGHQNEKLFF. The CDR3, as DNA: TGTGCCAGCAGTTCTACGGGACACCAAAATGAAAAACTGTTTTTT.

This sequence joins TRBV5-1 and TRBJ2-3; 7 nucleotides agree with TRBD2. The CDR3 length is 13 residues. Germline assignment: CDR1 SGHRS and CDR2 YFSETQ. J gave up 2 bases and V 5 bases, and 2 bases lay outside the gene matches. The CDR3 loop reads CASSRDYTDTQYF. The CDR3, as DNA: TGCGCCAGCAGTCGGGACTACACAGATACGCAGTATTTT.

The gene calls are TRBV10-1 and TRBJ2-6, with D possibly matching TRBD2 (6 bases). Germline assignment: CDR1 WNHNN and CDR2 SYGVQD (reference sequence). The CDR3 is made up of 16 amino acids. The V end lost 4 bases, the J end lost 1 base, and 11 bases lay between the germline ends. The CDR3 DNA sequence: TGCGCCAGCAGTGCGGGAGCAGGGTCTGGGGCCAACGTCCTGACTTTC. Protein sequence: CASSAGAGSGANVLTF.

The chain's CDR3 is CASSSEAPGDTQYF. The CDR3 region has the DNA TGTGCCAGCAGCTCGGAGGCCCCTGGAGATACGCAGTATTTT. The J gene is TRBJ2-3, the V gene TRBV5-4, with D maybe TRBD2 (5 bases). There are 14 residues in the CDR3. Trimming shortened V by 3 bases and J by 5 bases, and 13 bases separated the two germline ends. CDR1 is SGHNT, CDR2 YYREEE, per germline (reference sequence).

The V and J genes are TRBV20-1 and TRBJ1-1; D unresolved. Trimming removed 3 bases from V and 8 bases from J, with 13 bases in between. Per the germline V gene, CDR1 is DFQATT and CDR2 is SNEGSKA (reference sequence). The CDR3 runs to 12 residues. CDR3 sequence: CSASPPGQEAFF. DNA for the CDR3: TGCAGTGCTAGTCCCCCAGGCCAAGAAGCTTTCTTT.

This CDR3 reads CASSSDSLSGNTIYF. For the CDR3, the DNA is TGTGCCAGCAGTTCCGACAGCCTCTCTGGAAACACCATATATTTT. The chain is built from TRBV6-5 and TRBJ1-3, with D possibly being TRBD1 (5 bases). Deletions cut 4 bases from V and 0 bases from J, with 10 bases between. Per the germline V gene, CDR1 is MNHEY and CDR2 is SVGAGI. The CDR3 covers 15 residues.

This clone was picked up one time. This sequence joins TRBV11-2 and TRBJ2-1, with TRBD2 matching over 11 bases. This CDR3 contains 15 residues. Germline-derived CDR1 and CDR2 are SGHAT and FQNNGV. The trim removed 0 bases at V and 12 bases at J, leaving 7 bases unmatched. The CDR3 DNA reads TGTGCCAGCAGCTTAGATAGCGGGAGGGCCCTTTGGCAGTTCTTC. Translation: CASSLDSGRALWQFF.

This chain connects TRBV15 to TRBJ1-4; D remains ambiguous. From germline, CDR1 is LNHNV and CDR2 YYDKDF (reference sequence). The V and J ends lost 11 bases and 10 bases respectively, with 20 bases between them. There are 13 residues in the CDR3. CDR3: CASSPVGRSKLFF. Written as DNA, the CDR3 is TGTGCCTCAAGCCCCGTCGGGAGGTCAAAACTGTTTTTT.

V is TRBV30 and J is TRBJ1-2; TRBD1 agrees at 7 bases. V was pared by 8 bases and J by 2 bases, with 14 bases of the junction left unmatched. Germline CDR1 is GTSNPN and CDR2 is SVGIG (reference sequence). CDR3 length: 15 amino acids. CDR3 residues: CAPQGGAHVNYGYTF. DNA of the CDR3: TGTGCCCCCCAGGGGGGGGCCCACGTCAACTATGGCTACACCTTC.

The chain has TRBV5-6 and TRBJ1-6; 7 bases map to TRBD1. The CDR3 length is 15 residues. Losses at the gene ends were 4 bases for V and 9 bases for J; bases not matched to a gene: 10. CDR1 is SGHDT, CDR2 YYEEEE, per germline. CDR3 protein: CASSPIERGLSPLHF. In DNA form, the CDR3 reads TGTGCCAGCAGCCCGATAGAGAGGGGGCTTTCACCCCTCCACTTT.

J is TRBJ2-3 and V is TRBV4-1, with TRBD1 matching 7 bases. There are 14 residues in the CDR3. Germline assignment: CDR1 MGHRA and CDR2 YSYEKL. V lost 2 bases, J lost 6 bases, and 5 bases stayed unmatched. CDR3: CASSQRTGLDTQYF. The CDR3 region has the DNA TGCGCCAGCAGCCAACGGACAGGTTTGGATACGCAGTATTTT.

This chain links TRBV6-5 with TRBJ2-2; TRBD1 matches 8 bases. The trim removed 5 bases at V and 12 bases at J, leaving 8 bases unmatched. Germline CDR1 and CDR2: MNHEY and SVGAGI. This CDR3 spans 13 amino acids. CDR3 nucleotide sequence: TGTGCCAGCAGTATGACAGGGGAGGCGAAGCTGTTTTTT. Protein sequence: CASSMTGEAKLFF.

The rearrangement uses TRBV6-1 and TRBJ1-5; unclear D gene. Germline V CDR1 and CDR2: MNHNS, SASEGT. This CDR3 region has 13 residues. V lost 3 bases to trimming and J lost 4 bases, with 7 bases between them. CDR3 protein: CASSEIENQPQHF. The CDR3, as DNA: TGTGCCAGCAGTGAGATTGAGAATCAGCCCCAGCATTTT.